The rows below give T cell receptor delta chains drawn from one sample of a study of gamma-delta chains in newborns, infants, children. TCRdb ran CATT on the reads. The repertoire has more than 2,000 delta-chain clones, 0.9% to 1.1% of them found once; the top ten carry roughly 16%. The sample was blood. The receptor source for this set is a child who was a newborn, infant or young child, either healthy, febrile or measles-vaccinated (not recorded which). Both conserved end residues are trimmed from each CDR3. Fields, in order: J gene, V gene, CDR3 protein.

j_gene: TRDJ1; v_gene: TRDV1; CDR3aa: ALGKYWGYTDKLI
j_gene: TRDJ2; v_gene: TRDV2; CDR3aa: ACDALLGDTPLTAQLF
j_gene: TRDJ3; v_gene: TRDV2; CDR3aa: ACDTVSLSYWDTRQMF
j_gene: TRDJ2; v_gene: TRDV2; CDR3aa: ACDPLGVEALTAQLF
j_gene: TRDJ1; v_gene: TRDV2; CDR3aa: ACDLLGDDDKLI
j_gene: TRDJ3; v_gene: TRDV2; CDR3aa: ACDTAGGFDSWDTRQMF
j_gene: TRDJ3; v_gene: TRDV3; CDR3aa: AFRGIGGSWDTRQMF
j_gene: TRDJ3; v_gene: TRDV2; CDR3aa: ACDTVLGDSWDTRQMF
j_gene: TRDJ3; v_gene: TRDV2; CDR3aa: ACDRGTWDTRQMF
j_gene: TRDJ3; v_gene: TRDV2; CDR3aa: ACDATGGYGSWDTRQMF
j_gene: TRDJ2; v_gene: TRDV2; CDR3aa: ACDTWGMTAQLF
j_gene: TRDJ3; v_gene: TRDV2; CDR3aa: ACDTVTGGKSSWDTRQMF
j_gene: TRDJ1; v_gene: TRDV2; CDR3aa: ACDELGDTDKLI
j_gene: TRDJ3; v_gene: TRDV2; CDR3aa: ACDTGGYASWDTRQMF
j_gene: TRDJ3; v_gene: TRDV2; CDR3aa: ACERLGDNSWDTRQMF
j_gene: TRDJ3; v_gene: TRDV2; CDR3aa: ACDKILGDTWDTRQMF
j_gene: TRDJ3; v_gene: TRDV2; CDR3aa: ACDTTGGYTLSWDTRQMF
j_gene: TRDJ1; v_gene: TRDV2; CDR3aa: ACDTVGSYTDKLI
j_gene: TRDJ1; v_gene: TRDV2; CDR3aa: ACDDLGDNADTDKLI
j_gene: TRDJ1; v_gene: TRDV2; CDR3aa: ACDTGGYVFGKLI
j_gene: TRDJ3; v_gene: TRDV2; CDR3aa: ACDWGIGSSWDTRQMF
j_gene: TRDJ3; v_gene: TRDV2; CDR3aa: ACDTGGIPPGRDTRQMF
j_gene: TRDJ1; v_gene: TRDV2; CDR3aa: ACDPLGDTDKLI
j_gene: TRDJ1; v_gene: TRDV2; CDR3aa: ACDNVGGLGAPYTDKLI
j_gene: TRDJ1; v_gene: TRDV2; CDR3aa: ACDTVLGDTHTDKLI
j_gene: TRDJ2; v_gene: TRDV2; CDR3aa: ACDTPGLRTTAQLF
j_gene: TRDJ3; v_gene: TRDV2; CDR3aa: ACDPQGVPWDTRQMF
j_gene: TRDJ3; v_gene: TRDV2; CDR3aa: ACDTVLGGYYWDTRQMF